The clone carrying this TCR beta chain was counted between two and nine times. Its target is not known. Each patient's relapse followed autologous stem cell transplantation, and brentuximab vedotin exposure varied. These data are taken from a study of PD-1 blockade in classical Hodgkin lymphoma. Notes on the study in general: A reduction in baseline TCR diversity was reportedly seen in newly diagnosed patients relative to healthy donors. When nivolumab was started under 1 year after ASCT, patients were excluded. Prior to therapy, complete responders displayed diversity much like that of newly diagnosed patients. CD4+ TCR diversity, unlike CD8+, rose significantly by C4D1.

V lost 5 bases to trimming and J lost 0 bases; unmatched junction nucleotides: 8. This CDR3 comprises 16 residues. CDR1 is SGHTA and CDR2 is FQGNSA in the germline V gene. This table comes from immunoSEQ multiplex PCR, and its TCRdb copy is limited to in-frame clones, with some not included. This table holds about 110,000 clones, nearly 90% found once. Specimen: peripheral blood mononuclear cells (PBMCs), collected before the second cycle of nivolumab. The sequence derives from a human donor with classical Hodgkin lymphoma. This rearrangement joins TRBV7-2 to TRBJ1-1, with TRBD1 matching 8 bases. Here the CDR3 DNA reads TGTGCCAGCAGCCTACGGACAGGGAGTTTGAACACTGAAGCTTTCTTT. It encodes CASSLRTGSLNTEAFF.